The clone carrying this T cell receptor (beta chain) appeared many times. With V trimmed by 2 bases and J by 5 bases, 2 bases remained unmatched. The germline gives CDR1 WNHNN, CDR2 SYGVQD (reference sequence). The CDR3 extends over 14 amino acids. This entry belongs to a study of T cells in Graves' hyperthyroidism and ophthalmopathy. TCR beta CDR3 regions were amplified from RNA transcripts. The TCR CDR3 was amplified in a first-round RT-PCR using the HTBI primer set. MiXCR was run by TCRdb on the multiplex PCR reads, yielding one entry per CDR3 protein. The sample lists 410,000 or so distinct CDR3 sequences, roughly 15% seen once, with around 13% in the top ten.

The sequence came from a man aged 18 to 30 with Graves' ophthalmopathy. The sequencing input was blood. The V gene is TRBV10-1, the J gene TRBJ2-5; 10 bases map to TRBD2. This chain's CDR3 is CASSESGGDETQYF. CDR3 nucleotide sequence: TGCGCCAGCAGTGAGAGCGGGGGGGACGAGACCCAGTACTTC.